This T cell receptor (beta chain) was sequenced during a study of graft-versus-host responses after intestinal transplantation. Generated by immunoSEQ multiplex PCR, the TCRdb table keeps only in-frame clones and is missing some. The sample carries tens of thousands of clones, around 90% recorded once. Looked up from germline, CDR1 is MDHEN and CDR2 is SYDVKM. V was pared by 2 bases and J by 6 bases, with 2 bases of the junction left unmatched. The CDR3 sequence is 13 residues long. Sequencing was performed on PBMCs, taken 26 days after transplant. V gene TRBV28 combines with J gene TRBJ1-2, with TRBD1 identical over 8 bases. The receptor comes from a human patient who received an intestinal transplant, so some T cells may come from the graft donor. CDR3 sequence (DNA): TGTGCCAGCAGTTTAGGACAGGGAGATGGCTACACCTTC. It is translated as CASSLGQGDGYTF.